This TCR beta chain was recorded in a study of a mutant IDH1 vaccine in newly diagnosed glioma. In the study overall: Earlier care involved radiotherapy, temozolomide, or both, and the majority received both.

Time point of the sample: week 23, last vaccination. Every vaccine dose comprised 300 ug of mutant IDH1 20-mer peptide plus topical imiquimod. The repertoire was sequenced with immunoSEQ multiplex PCR; TCRdb's copy has only in-frame clones and lacks some. The sample lists roughly 51,000 clones; about 81% were seen once. CDR3 size: 11 residues. Germline CDR1 is SGHTS and CDR2 is YDEGEE. V lost 4 bases to trimming and J lost 9 bases, with 11 bases between them. Study-wide results and caveats: Overall, 80% to 95% of patients had vaccine-induced immune responses. Seemingly, top peripheral T cell clonotype changes bore no relation to pseudoprogression.

This clone came up once. As yet, its antigen is unknown. This clonotype was obtained from a woman in her 40s with glioma. Some clones in this sample may be carry-over from other donors' samples. This material consisted of PBMCs, taken from a glioma patient whose treatment included an IDH1 peptide vaccine. The chain uses TRBV5-8 and TRBJ2-7; no reliable D call. CDR3 sequence: CASSPVWRQYF. CDR3 bases: TGTGCCAGCAGCCCCGTTTGGAGGCAGTACTTC. The full variable domain, rest sourced from reference TRBV5-8 and TRBJ2-7, is EAGVTQSPTHLIKTRGQQATLRCSPISGHTSVYWYQQALGLGLQFLLWYDEGEERNRGNFPPRFSGRQFPNYSSELNVNALELEDSALYLCASSPVWRQYFGPGTRLTVT.